The sequence of this T cell receptor (beta chain) was determined in a study of blood T cell repertoires in COVID-19. Across the whole study: Samples representing acute and convalescent COVID-19 were sourced from the United States, Italy and Spain. Nucleic acid was either cDNA or gDNA, and it came from T cells, B-cell-depleted T cells, or PBMCs.

As originally analysed: Amplification with reference gene primers provided the estimates of nucleated cell counts. The protocol was immunoSEQ multiplex PCR, while the TCRdb copy is restricted to in-frame clones and leaves out a portion. The DNA gave D and trimming, while V, J and clone size come from that table. The repertoire holds about 76,000 clones, with approximately 81% as singletons. This clone was seen a single time. The source of this sequence is a man aged 55 to 69 with COVID-19, enrolled during active disease. Sequenced material: peripheral blood.

The CDR3 nucleotides are TGTGCCACCAGTGATTTGCGGGCTGGAAACACCATATATTTT. This encodes CATSDLRAGNTIYF. The chain couples TRBV24-1 to TRBJ1-3; no reliable D call. CDR3 size: 14 residues. The germline CDR1 and CDR2 sequences are KGHDR and SFDVKD. V dropped 0 bases and J dropped 2 bases, with 4 bases sitting between them.